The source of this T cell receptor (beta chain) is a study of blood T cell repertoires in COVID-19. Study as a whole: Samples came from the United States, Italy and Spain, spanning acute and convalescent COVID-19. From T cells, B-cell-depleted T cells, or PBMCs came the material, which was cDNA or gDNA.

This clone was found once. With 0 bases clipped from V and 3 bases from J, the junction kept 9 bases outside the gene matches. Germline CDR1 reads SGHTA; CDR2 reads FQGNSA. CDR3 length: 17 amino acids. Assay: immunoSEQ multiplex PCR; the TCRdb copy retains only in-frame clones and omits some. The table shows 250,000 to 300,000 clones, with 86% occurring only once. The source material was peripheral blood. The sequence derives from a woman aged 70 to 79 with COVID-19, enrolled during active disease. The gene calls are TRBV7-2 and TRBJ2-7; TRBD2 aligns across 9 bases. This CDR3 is CASSLAGAGGPYYEQYF. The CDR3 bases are TGTGCCAGCAGCTTAGCAGGAGCGGGGGGTCCCTACTACGAGCAGTACTTC.